This TCR beta chain was sequenced for a study of blood T cell repertoires in COVID-19. Overall study: Material from acute and convalescent COVID-19 was sourced from the United States, Italy and Spain. The analysed material was cDNA or gDNA that came from T cells, B-cell-depleted T cells, or PBMCs.

Trimming pared 4 bases from V and 5 bases from J, leaving 16 bases between. The CDR3 totals 15 residues. Looked up from germline, CDR1 is KGHDR and CDR2 is SFDVKD. Those enrolled in Seattle joined during active infection and were followed longitudinally afterward. As handled by the study authors: For nucleated cells, counts were estimated from reference gene primer amplification. Assay used: immunoSEQ multiplex PCR; TCRdb lists only in-frame clones, some missing. Clone size and the V and J calls come from that table; the DNA yielded D and trimming. The table shows roughly 570,000 clones, with about 89% occurring only once.

The clonotype originates from a woman aged 50 to 60 with COVID-19, enrolled during active disease. The V gene is TRBV24-1, the J gene TRBJ2-5; perhaps TRBD1 as D (6 bases). The sample was peripheral blood. CDR3 residues: CATSDPTGNLETQYF. CDR3 DNA sequence: TGTGCCACCAGTGACCCAACAGGGAATTTGGAGACCCAGTACTTC.